The 24 T cell receptor beta chains below all came from one sample that was sequenced in a study of cytomegalovirus exposure and HLA in healthy donors. Amplification used 60 Vbeta primers and 13 Jbeta primers. The assay was immunoSEQ multiplex PCR, and TCRdb's table has in-frame clones only and misses some. This table holds approximately 140,000 clones, 70% to 75% found once. Sequences were obtained from PBMCs. The receptors were gathered from a woman aged 40 to 49 in good health and CMV-seronegative.

The chain couples TRBV6-5 to TRBJ1-6, with D possibly being TRBD1 (6 bases). The CDR3 is made up of 16 amino acids. V lost 2 bases and J lost 8, with 16 bases in between. Germline loops: CDR1 MNHEY, CDR2 SVGAGI. The CDR3 region is CASSYTSGVGDSPLHF. CDR3 in DNA: TGTGCCAGCAGTTACACATCAGGGGTAGGGGATTCACCCCTCCACTTT.

A remark on this clone: The same CDR3 also results from other DNA sequences found in this sample. The chain links TRBV5-1 to TRBJ2-7; no clear D gene. The CDR3 covers 13 residues. Between the trimmed V and J ends, which lost 0 bases and 1 base, there was a span of 5 bases. Germline V gene sequence: CDR1 SGHRS, CDR2 YFSETQ. This CDR3 reads CASSLDRSYEQYF. DNA for the CDR3: TGCGCCAGCAGCTTGGACCGGTCCTACGAGCAGTACTTC.

The V and J genes are TRBV7-3 and TRBJ2-1; 9 bases line up with TRBD2. Germline CDR1 is SGHTA and CDR2 is FQGTGA. The trim removed 0 bases at V and 8 bases at J, leaving 14 bases unmatched. This CDR3 region has 18 residues. CDR3 amino acids: CASSLTGAGGLLTHEQFF. The DNA for the CDR3 is TGTGCCAGCAGCTTAACAGGAGCGGGGGGCCTCCTTACCCATGAGCAGTTCTTC.

This clone was picked up a small number of times. Its ends do not fully match the called genes, so a read error is possible. This chain uses TRBV11-3 with TRBJ2-2; D perhaps matches TRBD1 (5 bases). Germline CDR1 and CDR2: SGHNT and YENEEA. The CDR3 extends over 16 amino acids. As DNA, the CDR3 is TGTGCCAGCAGCTTAGATCGTCCAGGGAACGCCGGGGAGCTGTTTTTT. It yields the protein CASSLDRPGNAGELFF.

The chain has TRBV29-1 and TRBJ1-1; D call uncertain. This CDR3 spans 12 amino acids. The germline V gene has CDR1 SQVTM and CDR2 ANQGSEA. V was trimmed by 6 bases and J by 3 bases, leaving 11 bases between them. The chain's CDR3 is CSVNDIYTEAFF. CDR3 coding DNA: TGCAGCGTAAATGACATATACACTGAAGCTTTCTTT. Based on the CDR3 plus reference TRBV29-1 and TRBJ1-1, the full variable domain is SAVISQKPSRDICQRGTSLTIQCQVDSQVTMMFWYRQQPGQSLTLIATANQGSEATYESGFVIDKFPISRPNLTFSTLTVSNMSPEDSSIYLCSVNDIYTEAFFGQGTRLTVV.

The CDR3 reads CASSAYRQGARDSPLHF. The DNA for the CDR3 is TGTGCCAGCAGTGCCTACCGTCAGGGGGCTCGGGATTCACCCCTCCACTTT. The V gene is TRBV28, the J gene TRBJ1-6; 8 bases are a match to TRBD1. Germline assignment: CDR1 MDHEN and CDR2 SYDVKM. This CDR3 is built from 17 residues. Unmatched junction bases numbered 14, after V lost 5 bases and J lost 8 bases.

The chain is built from TRBV12-5 and TRBJ2-5, with 9 bases fitting TRBD1. This CDR3 is 13 amino acids long. The ends lost 9 bases at V and 2 bases at J; junction bases unmatched: 4. Germline CDR1 and CDR2: LGHNT and FRNRAP. The CDR3 DNA reads as TGTGCTAGCAGACAGGGGGGTCAAGAGACCCAGTACTTC. As protein: CASRQGGQETQYF.

This rearrangement joins TRBV19 to TRBJ1-5; TRBD1 agrees at 7 bases. CDR3 size: 16 residues. The germline V gene has CDR1 LNHDA and CDR2 SQIVND (reference sequence). Trimming cost V 3 bases and J 3 bases; bases outside gene matches: 8. This CDR3 is CASSIEGALNNQPQHF. For the CDR3, the DNA is TGTGCCAGTAGTATTGAGGGGGCTCTGAACAATCAGCCCCAGCATTTT.

The chain recombines TRBV5-1 with TRBJ1-2; no clear D gene. Germline V lookup: CDR1 SGHRS, CDR2 YFSETQ. The CDR3 has 13 amino acids. Trimming pared 0 bases from V and 1 base from J, leaving 4 bases between. As DNA, the CDR3 is TGCGCCAGCAGCTTGGACAGTAACTATGGCTACACCTTC. Its protein product is CASSLDSNYGYTF.

This clone has ten or more counts. Written as DNA, the CDR3 is TGTGCCAGCAGTGAAGCCGGGACAGGGACTCAAAGCTCTGGGGCCAACGTCCTGACTTTC. Its protein product is CASSEAGTGTQSSGANVLTF. This chain uses TRBV2 with TRBJ2-6, with TRBD1 identical over 9 bases. V gave up 0 bases and J gave up 0 bases; unmatched junction bases: 9. Germline V gene data show CDR1 as SNHLY and CDR2 as FYNNEI. The CDR3 runs to 20 residues.

This clone was found a few times. The genes are TRBV5-6 and TRBJ2-7; D is uncertain. The V gene's germline CDR1 is SGHDT and CDR2 YYEEEE. The V end lost 7 bases, the J end lost 3 bases, and 14 bases lay between the germline ends. The CDR3 spans 13 residues. The CDR3 protein is CASGYQDRYEQYF. The CDR3 region has the DNA TGTGCCAGCGGATACCAGGATCGCTACGAGCAGTACTTC.

V usage is TRBV2 and J usage is TRBJ1-2; D gene uncertain. This CDR3 contains 14 residues. Trimming removed 6 bases at V and 6 bases at J, with 17 bases between. Germline V gene lookup returns CDR1 SNHLY and CDR2 FYNNEI. In DNA, the CDR3 is TGTGCCAGCAGGGATAGACATTTGGTCCATGGCTACACCTTC. Protein sequence: CASRDRHLVHGYTF.

Points on this clone: Germline and junction disagree at one end, which may indicate a read error. This same CDR3 is encoded by further DNA sequences in the sample. The chain couples TRBV6-6 to TRBJ1-5, with unresolved D. The CDR3 runs to 14 residues. Germline V gene sequence: CDR1 MNHNY, CDR2 SVGAGI (reference sequence). The CDR3 is CASSLNHLDGPQHF. The CDR3 nucleotides are TGCGCCAGCAGCCTGAATCACCTAGACGGGCCCCAGCATTTT.

This clone has just a few counts. This chain uses TRBV4-1 with TRBJ2-1; TRBD2 matches 9 bases. In germline, CDR1 is MGHRA, CDR2 YSYEKL. V lost 8 bases and J lost 8; bases outside the gene matches: 7. This CDR3 comprises 13 residues. The CDR3 DNA is TGCGCCAGCGGAGCGGGGGGAATGTATGAGCAGTTCTTC. Its protein product is CASGAGGMYEQFF.

This chain links TRBV29-1 with TRBJ2-7; 9 nucleotides align to TRBD1. Losses at the gene ends were 0 bases for V and 4 bases for J; bases not matched to a gene: 1. Germline V gene data show CDR1 as SQVTM and CDR2 as ANQGSEA. The CDR3 is 13 amino acids. This CDR3 reads CSVEEDRGYEQYF. Here the CDR3 DNA reads TGCAGCGTTGAAGAGGACAGGGGATACGAGCAGTACTTC.

The V and J genes are TRBV19 and TRBJ1-1; D remains ambiguous. The CDR3 spans 14 residues. V was pared by 3 bases and J by 5 bases, with 13 bases between. Germline CDR1 is LNHDA and CDR2 is SQIVND (reference sequence). CDR3 in amino acids: CASSMAGKGTEAFF. The CDR3 DNA is TGTGCCAGTAGTATGGCGGGTAAAGGGACTGAAGCTTTCTTT.

This clone was counted between two and nine times. The chain has TRBV5-1 and TRBJ2-7; no clear D. Germline V gene sequence: CDR1 SGHRS, CDR2 YFSETQ. The CDR3 contains 13 residues. The V end lost 0 bases, the J end lost 6 bases, and 10 bases lay between the germline ends. The CDR3 region is CASSLGGQAEQYF. The CDR3, as DNA: TGCGCCAGCAGCTTGGGTGGGCAGGCCGAGCAGTACTTC.

The V call is TRBV7-2, the J call TRBJ2-5, with TRBD2 matching over 10 bases. CDR3 size: 14 residues. Trimming at V came to 3 bases and at J to 4 bases, leaving 2 bases not matched to a gene. Looked up from germline, CDR1 is SGHTA and CDR2 is FQGNSA. CDR3 region: CASSFSGGLETQYF. CDR3 DNA: TGTGCCAGCAGCTTTAGCGGGGGGTTAGAGACCCAGTACTTC.

Worth noting for this clone: One end of the junction is discordant with germline, which a read error may explain. The V call is TRBV25-1, the J call TRBJ2-1; D perhaps matches TRBD1 (5 bases). Germline V gene lookup returns CDR1 MGHDK and CDR2 SYGVNS. This CDR3 is built from 17 residues. CDR3 sequence (DNA): TGTGCCAGCAGTGAATTGAGCGTAGGGGCAGCAAACAATGAGCAGCTCTTC. Protein: CASSELSVGAANNEQLF.

V gene TRBV4-1 combines with J gene TRBJ2-1, with 8 bases fitting TRBD2. There are 17 residues in the CDR3. V gave up 2 bases and J gave up 3 bases; unmatched junction bases: 9. Germline loops: CDR1 MGHRA, CDR2 YSYEKL. The CDR3 sequence is CASSQFPGGDNYNEQFF. The CDR3 DNA reads as TGCGCCAGCAGCCAATTTCCGGGGGGGGACAACTACAATGAGCAGTTCTTC.

The V gene is TRBV28, the J gene TRBJ2-1; perhaps TRBD2 as D (5 bases). The ends were cut back, 6 bases at V and 6 bases at J, with 18 bases in the middle. In germline, CDR1 is MDHEN, CDR2 SYDVKM. The CDR3 runs to 15 residues. CDR3 in DNA: TGTGCCAGCAGAATAAATGGAGGACCGGCCAATGAGCAGTTCTTC. This codes for CASRINGGPANEQFF. The whole variable domain, remainder taken from reference TRBV28 and TRBJ2-1, is DVKVTQSSRYLVKRTGEKVFLECVQDMDHENMFWYRQDPGLGLRLIYFSYDVKMKEKGDIPEGYSVSREKKERFSLILESASTNQTSMYLCASRINGGPANEQFFGPGTRLTVL.

The gene calls are TRBV5-1 and TRBJ2-7, with a weak D call TRBD1 (5 bases). Deletions cut 2 bases from V and 3 bases from J, with 12 bases between. Per germline, CDR1 SGHRS and CDR2 YFSETQ. CDR3 length: 14 residues. The CDR3 DNA reads TGCGCCAGCAGCTTTAGGCAGGGATTCTACGAGCAGTACTTC. Translating it yields CASSFRQGFYEQYF.

The chain joins TRBV7-3 to TRBJ2-3, with D maybe TRBD1 (5 bases). Germline-derived CDR1 and CDR2 are SGHTA and FQGTGA. There are 14 residues in the CDR3. Deletions cut 5 bases from V and 2 bases from J, with 11 bases between. The CDR3 loop is CASSGLDITDTQYF. Here the CDR3 DNA reads TGTGCCAGCAGCGGATTGGACATCACAGATACGCAGTATTTT.

The V and J genes are TRBV6-5 and TRBJ1-4; 9 positions match TRBD1. CDR1 is MNHEY, CDR2 SVGAGI, per germline. With 5 bases clipped from V and 0 bases from J, the junction kept 1 base outside the gene matches. This CDR3 has 15 residues. DNA of the CDR3: TGTGCCAGCAGTACAGGGGGCGCAACTAATGAAAAACTGTTTTTT. The encoded protein is CASSTGGATNEKLFF.